A single sample gave rise to the 11 T cell receptor beta chains below, sequenced in a study of OX40 agonist ivuxolimab in advanced cancers. Profiling relied on immunoSEQ multiplex PCR, and the TCRdb table lists in-frame clones only, not all of them. The table includes more than 25,000 clones, 70% to 80% detected once. The material was CD4+ or CD8+ T cells sorted from blood, obtained in a trial of the OX40 agonist ivuxolimab. All receptors come from an adult with an advanced solid tumor such as melanoma, head and neck, liver or kidney cancer.

The CDR3 region is CASSYGPAYEQYF. CDR3 DNA sequence: TGCGCCAGCAGCTACGGGCCAGCCTACGAGCAGTACTTC. The chain has TRBV5-1 and TRBJ2-7; D call uncertain. The germline CDR1 and CDR2 sequences are SGHRS and YFSETQ. The CDR3 covers 13 residues. Trimming shortened V by 3 bases and J by 2 bases, and 9 bases separated the two germline ends.

J is TRBJ1-1 and V is TRBV30, with TRBD1 matching 8 bases. This CDR3 has 16 amino acids. The germline CDR1 and CDR2 sequences are GTSNPN and SVGIG (reference sequence). The V and J ends lost 1 base and 0 bases, in that order; junction bases with no gene match: 7. Here the CDR3 reads CAWSGGTGRLNTEAFF. CDR3 in DNA: TGTGCCTGGAGTGGGGGGACAGGAAGACTGAACACTGAAGCTTTCTTT.

The chain carries TRBV5-1 and TRBJ2-5, with D unclear. This CDR3 comprises 14 residues. V lost 0 bases to trimming and J lost 1 base, with 7 bases between them. The germline V gene encodes CDR1 SGHRS and CDR2 YFSETQ. The CDR3 spells CASSLDQTQETQYF. For the CDR3, the DNA is TGCGCCAGCAGCTTGGATCAGACCCAAGAGACCCAGTACTTC.

The chain carries TRBV11-2 and TRBJ2-1; possible D gene TRBD1, 6 bases. The germline V and J ends were trimmed by 1 base and 0 bases, with 13 bases remaining between them. Germline V gene data show CDR1 as SGHAT and CDR2 as FQNNGV. The CDR3 contains 17 residues. This CDR3 is CASSLVLGTSSYNEQFF. The CDR3 coding sequence is TGTGCCAGCAGCTTAGTCCTAGGGACATCCTCCTACAATGAGCAGTTCTTC.

This clone was seen a handful of times. The gene calls are TRBV4-1 and TRBJ2-7; 8 nucleotides match TRBD2. V gave up 1 base and J gave up 6 bases; unmatched junction bases: 8. The CDR3 runs 15 residues. Per the germline V gene, CDR1 is MGHRA and CDR2 is YSYEKL. The CDR3 DNA reads as TGCGCCAGCAGCCAAGTTCCGGGGGGGCCCGGCGAGCAGTACTTC. Residues: CASSQVPGGPGEQYF.

The chain uses TRBV9 and TRBJ2-7, with a possible D match to TRBD2 (6 bases). V lost 0 bases and J lost 4, with 14 bases in between. The germline CDR1 and CDR2 sequences are SGDLS and YYNGEE. The CDR3 is 15 residues long. The CDR3 nucleotides are TGTGCCAGCAGCGTAGTAGCGGAGGCTCAATACGAGCAGTACTTC. This sequence encodes CASSVVAEAQYEQYF.

The count of this clone is one. The chain uses TRBV29-1 and TRBJ1-1; D unresolved. The CDR3 is 12 amino acids. Trimming removed 2 bases from V and 5 bases from J, with 9 bases in between. Per germline, CDR1 SQVTM and CDR2 ANQGSEA. As DNA, the CDR3 is TGCAGCGTTGAAATCCATTATACTGAAGCTTTCTTT. Translation gives CSVEIHYTEAFF.

The chain carries TRBV4-2 and TRBJ2-5; no firm D call. This CDR3 is built from 14 residues. The germline V gene has CDR1 LGHNA and CDR2 YNFKEQ. The V and J ends lost 0 bases and 5 bases respectively, with 10 bases between them. The CDR3 protein is CASSQEARSETQYF. The CDR3 nucleotides are TGTGCCAGCAGCCAAGAGGCGAGGAGTGAGACCCAGTACTTC.

The chain uses TRBV5-6 and TRBJ2-2; possible D gene TRBD2, 5 bases. V was trimmed by 3 bases and J by 10 bases, leaving 10 bases between them. CDR1 is SGHDT and CDR2 is YYEEEE in the germline V gene. The CDR3 loop spans 12 amino acids. CDR3 in amino acids: CASSSGLVELFF. The CDR3 coding sequence is TGTGCCAGCAGCTCAGGACTTGTGGAGCTGTTTTTT.

This chain joins TRBV6-1 and TRBJ2-3; maybe TRBD2 (6 bases). Trimming stripped 8 bases from V and 2 bases from J, with 11 bases between. Germline lookup yields CDR1 MNHNS and CDR2 SASEGT. The CDR3 covers 13 residues. The CDR3 sequence: CASGGTYTDTQYF. In DNA form, the CDR3 reads TGTGCCAGCGGAGGGACGTACACAGATACGCAGTATTTT.

The V and J genes are TRBV10-3 and TRBJ2-7, with TRBD1 matching 10 bases. Germline CDR1 is ENHRY and CDR2 is SYGVKD. CDR3 length: 14 amino acids. After removal of 4 bases from V and 4 bases from J, the junction contained 4 bases not matched to a gene. CDR3 loop: CAISGTGGIYEQYF. The CDR3 DNA reads as TGTGCCATCAGTGGGACAGGGGGGATTTACGAGCAGTACTTC.